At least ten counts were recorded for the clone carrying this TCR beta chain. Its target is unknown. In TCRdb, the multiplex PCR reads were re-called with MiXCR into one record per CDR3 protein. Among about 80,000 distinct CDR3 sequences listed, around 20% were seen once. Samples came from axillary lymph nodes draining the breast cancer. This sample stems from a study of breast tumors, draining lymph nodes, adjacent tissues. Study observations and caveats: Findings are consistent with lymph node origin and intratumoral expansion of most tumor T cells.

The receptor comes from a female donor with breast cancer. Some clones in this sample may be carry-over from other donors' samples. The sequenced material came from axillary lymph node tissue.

The DNA of the CDR3 is TGTGCCAGTAGTAGAATAACAGGCGCTAATCAGCCCCAGCATTTT. The encoded protein is CASSRITGANQPQHF. This sequence joins TRBV19 and TRBJ1-5, with a weak D call TRBD1 (5 bases). V was clipped by 4 bases and J by 4 bases, with 14 bases between them. The germline CDR1 and CDR2 sequences are LNHDA and SQIVND (reference sequence). The CDR3 runs 15 residues.